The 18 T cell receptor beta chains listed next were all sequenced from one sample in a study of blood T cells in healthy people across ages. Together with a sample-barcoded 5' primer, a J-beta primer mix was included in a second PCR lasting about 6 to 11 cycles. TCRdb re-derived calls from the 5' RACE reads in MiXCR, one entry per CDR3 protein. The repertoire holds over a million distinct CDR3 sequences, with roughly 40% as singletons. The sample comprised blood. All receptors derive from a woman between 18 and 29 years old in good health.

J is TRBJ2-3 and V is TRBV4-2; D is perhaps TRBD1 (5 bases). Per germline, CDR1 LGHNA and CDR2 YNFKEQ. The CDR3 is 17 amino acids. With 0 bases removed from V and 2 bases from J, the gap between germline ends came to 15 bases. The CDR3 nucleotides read TGTGCCAGCAGCCAAGAGTGGGGCCAACCTTCCACAGATACGCAGTATTTT. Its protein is CASSQEWGQPSTDTQYF.

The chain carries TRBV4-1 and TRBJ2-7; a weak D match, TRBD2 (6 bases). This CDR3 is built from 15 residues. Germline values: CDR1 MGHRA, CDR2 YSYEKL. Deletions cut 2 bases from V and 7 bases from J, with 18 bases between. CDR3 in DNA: TGCGCCAGCAGCCAAAATGAGGGACTTCTCAATGAGCAGTACTTC. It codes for CASSQNEGLLNEQYF.

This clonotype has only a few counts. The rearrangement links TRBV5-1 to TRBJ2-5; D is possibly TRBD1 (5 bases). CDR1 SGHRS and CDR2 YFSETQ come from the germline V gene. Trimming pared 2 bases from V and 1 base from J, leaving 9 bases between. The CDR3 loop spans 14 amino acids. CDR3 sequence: CASSFGDSQETQYF. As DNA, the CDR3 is TGCGCCAGCAGCTTCGGCGACAGCCAAGAGACCCAGTACTTC.

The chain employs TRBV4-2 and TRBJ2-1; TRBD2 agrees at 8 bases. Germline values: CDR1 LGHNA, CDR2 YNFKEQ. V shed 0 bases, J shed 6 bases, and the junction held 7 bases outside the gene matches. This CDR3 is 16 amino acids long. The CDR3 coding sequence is TGTGCCAGCAGCCAAGACGGGACTAGTTTGGTCAATGAGCAGTTCTTC. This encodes CASSQDGTSLVNEQFF.

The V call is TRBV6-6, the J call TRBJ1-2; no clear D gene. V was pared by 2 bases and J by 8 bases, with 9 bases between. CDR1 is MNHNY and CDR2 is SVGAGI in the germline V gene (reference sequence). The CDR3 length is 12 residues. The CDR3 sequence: CASSYRSDGYTF. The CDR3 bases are TGTGCCAGCAGTTACCGCTCGGACGGCTACACCTTC.

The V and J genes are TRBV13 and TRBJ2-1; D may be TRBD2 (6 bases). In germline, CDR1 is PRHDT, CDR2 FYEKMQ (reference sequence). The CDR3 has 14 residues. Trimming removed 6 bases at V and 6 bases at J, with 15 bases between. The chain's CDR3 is CASSEAGSGNEQFF. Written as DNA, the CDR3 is TGTGCCAGCAGTGAAGCCGGGAGTGGCAATGAGCAGTTCTTC.

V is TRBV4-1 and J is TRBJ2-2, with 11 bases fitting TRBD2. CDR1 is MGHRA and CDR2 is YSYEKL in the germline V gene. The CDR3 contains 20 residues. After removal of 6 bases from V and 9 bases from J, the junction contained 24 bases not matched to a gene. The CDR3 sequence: CASSPPLGLTSGSWTWELFF. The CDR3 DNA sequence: TGCGCCAGCAGTCCACCCCTCGGACTCACTAGCGGGAGTTGGACCTGGGAGCTGTTTTTT.

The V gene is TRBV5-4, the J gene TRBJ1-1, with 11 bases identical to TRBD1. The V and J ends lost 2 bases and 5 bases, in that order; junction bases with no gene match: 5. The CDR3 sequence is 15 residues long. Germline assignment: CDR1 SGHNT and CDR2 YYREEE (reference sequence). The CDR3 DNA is TGTGCCAGCAGCTTCTCCGGGACAGGGGGAACTGAAGCTTTCTTT. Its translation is CASSFSGTGGTEAFF.

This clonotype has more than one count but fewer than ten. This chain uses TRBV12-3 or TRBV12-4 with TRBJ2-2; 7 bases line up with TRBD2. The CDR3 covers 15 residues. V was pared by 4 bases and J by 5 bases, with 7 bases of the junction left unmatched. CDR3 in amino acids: CASSWSGEITGELFF. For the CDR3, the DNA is TGTGCCAGCAGTTGGAGCGGGGAGATTACCGGGGAGCTGTTTTTT.

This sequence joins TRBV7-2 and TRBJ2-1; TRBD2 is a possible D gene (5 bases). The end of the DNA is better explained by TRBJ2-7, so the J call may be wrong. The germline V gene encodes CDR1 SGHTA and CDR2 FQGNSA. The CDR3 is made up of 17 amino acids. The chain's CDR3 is CASSPEVWPINSYEQYF. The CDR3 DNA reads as TGTGCCAGCAGCCCGGAGGTATGGCCGATAAATAGCTACGAGCAGTACTTC.

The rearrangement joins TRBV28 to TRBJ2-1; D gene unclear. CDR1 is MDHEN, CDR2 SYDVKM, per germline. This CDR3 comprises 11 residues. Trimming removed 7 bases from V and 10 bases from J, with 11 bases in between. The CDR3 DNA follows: TGTGCCAGCACGGAAAGTTACGAGCAGTTCTTC. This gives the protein CASTESYEQFF.

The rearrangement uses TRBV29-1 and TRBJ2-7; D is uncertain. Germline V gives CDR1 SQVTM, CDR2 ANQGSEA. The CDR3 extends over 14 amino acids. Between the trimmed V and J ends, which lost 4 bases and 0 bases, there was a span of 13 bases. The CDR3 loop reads CSVVGTTLSYEQYF. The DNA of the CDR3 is TGCAGCGTTGTGGGCACGACCCTCTCCTACGAGCAGTACTTC.

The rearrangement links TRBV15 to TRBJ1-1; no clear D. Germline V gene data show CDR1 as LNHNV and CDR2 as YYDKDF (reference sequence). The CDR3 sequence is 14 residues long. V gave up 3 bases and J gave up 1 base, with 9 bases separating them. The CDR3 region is CATSSRAGNTEAFF. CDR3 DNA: TGTGCCACCAGCAGTCGGGCGGGGAACACTGAAGCTTTCTTT.

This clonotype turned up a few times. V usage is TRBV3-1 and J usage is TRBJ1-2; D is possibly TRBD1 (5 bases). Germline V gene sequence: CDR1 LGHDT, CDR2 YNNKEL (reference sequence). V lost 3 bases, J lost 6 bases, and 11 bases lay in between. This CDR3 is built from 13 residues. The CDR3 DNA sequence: TGTGCCAGCAGCCACTCCAGGGAGGATGGCTACACCTTC. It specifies CASSHSREDGYTF.

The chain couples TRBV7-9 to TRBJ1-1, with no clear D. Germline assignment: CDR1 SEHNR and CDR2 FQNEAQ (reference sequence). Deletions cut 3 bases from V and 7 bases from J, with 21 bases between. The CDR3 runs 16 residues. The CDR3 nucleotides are TGTGCCAGCAGCTTCCCACCCCCCCAGGCGATTCTTGAAGCTTTCTTT. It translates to CASSFPPPQAILEAFF.

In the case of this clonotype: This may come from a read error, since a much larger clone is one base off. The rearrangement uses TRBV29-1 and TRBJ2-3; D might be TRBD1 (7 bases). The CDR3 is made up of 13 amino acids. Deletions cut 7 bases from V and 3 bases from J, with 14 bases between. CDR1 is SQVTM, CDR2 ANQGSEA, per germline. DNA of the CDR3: TGCAGCGCCGCGGGACAGCGAACAGATACGCAGTATTTT. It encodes CSAAGQRTDTQYF.

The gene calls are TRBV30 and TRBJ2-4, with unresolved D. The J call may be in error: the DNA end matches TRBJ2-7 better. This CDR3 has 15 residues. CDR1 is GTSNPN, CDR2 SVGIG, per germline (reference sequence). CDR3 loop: CAWSVSIHSDDEQYF. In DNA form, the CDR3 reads TGTGCCTGGAGTGTATCAATCCACTCCGACGACGAGCAGTACTTC.

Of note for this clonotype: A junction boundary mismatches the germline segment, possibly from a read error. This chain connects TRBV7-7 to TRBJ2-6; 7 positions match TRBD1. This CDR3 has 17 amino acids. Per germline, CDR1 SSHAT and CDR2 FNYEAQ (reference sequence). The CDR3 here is CASSALTGDSGANVLTF. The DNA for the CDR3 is TGTGCTAGCAGCGCCCTTACAGGGGACTCTGGGGCCAACGTCCTGACTTTC. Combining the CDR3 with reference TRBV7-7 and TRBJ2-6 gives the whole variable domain GAGVSQSPRYKVTKRGQDVTLRCDPISSHATLYWYQQALGQGPEFLTYFNYEAQPDKSGLPSDRFSAERPEGSISTLTIQRTEQRDSAMYRCASSALTGDSGANVLTFGAGSRLTVL.